This is a list of T cell receptor beta chains from one sample in a study of blood T cell repertoires in COVID-19. Assay: immunoSEQ multiplex PCR; the TCRdb copy retains only in-frame clones and omits some. The repertoire includes roughly 20,000 clones, approximately 86% of them detected once, and about 8% sits in the top ten. The sequenced sample was peripheral blood. All receptors derive from a human donor in a cohort sampled during active COVID-19. The donor label of this sample is uncertain. CDR3s include the opening cysteine and the closing phenylalanine or tryptophan. The D gene is left open where the match is weak. Some rows have no size entry. The others give once, few or many, or a class for an expanded clone.

- - TRBJ2-7 TRBV5-4 TGTGCCAGCAGCTTAGGAGGGAGGACCTACGAGCAGTACTTC CASSLGGRTYEQYF
- - TRBJ2-5 TRBV20-1 TGCAGTGCTAGTTCGGTGTCGAGAGAGACCCAGTACTTC CSASSVSRETQYF
- - TRBJ2-5 TRBV4-1 TGCGCCAGCAGCCAAGTACTAGCGGACAGGGGAGAGACCCAGTACTTC CASSQVLADRGETQYF
- - TRBJ2-3 TRBV2 TGTGCCAGCAGTGTCGGGGGTGGGGCAGATACGCAGTATTTT CASSVGGGADTQYF
TRBD1 - TRBJ1-1 TRBV28 TGTGCCAGCAGTTGGACAGGCCCTATGAACACTGAAGCTTTCTTT CASSWTGPMNTEAFF
- - TRBJ2-2 TRBV18 TGTGCCAGCTCGACAGTCAAGAACACCGGGGAGCTGTTTTTT CASSTVKNTGELFF
- - TRBJ1-4 TRBV3-1/TRBV3-2 TGTGCCAGCAGCCAAGGGACACCAACTAATGAAAAACTGTTTTTT CASSQGTPTNEKLFF
TRBD1 - TRBJ1-3 TRBV11-3 TGTGCCAGCAGCTTTAGGGACAGCTTCTTTGGAAACACCATATATTTT CASSFRDSFFGNTIYF
- - TRBJ1-4 TRBV2 TGTGCCAGCCAATTCGCCGGGACACGCAATGAAAAACTGTTTTTT CASQFAGTRNEKLFF
TRBD2 - TRBJ2-2 TRBV7-2 TGTGCCAGCAGCTTATTAGCGGGGGCGAACACCGGGGAGCTGTTTTTT CASSLLAGANTGELFF
- - TRBJ1-2 TRBV6-5 TGTGCCAGCAGTTACTCGTCAGGGACTTCGCGCTACACCTTC CASSYSSGTSRYTF
TRBD1 - TRBJ2-3 TRBV5-1 TGCGCCAGCAGCCCTGACAGGGGGACGCAGTATTTT CASSPDRGTQYF
TRBD1 once TRBJ1-4 TRBV3-1/TRBV3-2 TGTGCCAGCAGCGGTTGGACAGGGAACACTAATGAAAAACTGTTTTTT CASSGWTGNTNEKLFF
- once TRBJ2-5 TRBV28 TGTGCCAGCAGCAGAGTCGGGGGGCCTTTGGAGACCCAGTACTTC CASSRVGGPLETQYF
TRBD2 - TRBJ2-1 TRBV30 TGTGCCTGGAAGAAGCGGGAGCTCTACAATGAGCAGTTCTTC CAWKKRELYNEQFF
- - TRBJ1-4 TRBV30 TGTGCCTGGAGTACAGCCTTTGCAACTAATGAAAAACTGTTTTTT CAWSTAFATNEKLFF
TRBD2 - TRBJ2-7 TRBV2 TGTGCCAGCACGACCTATAGCGGGCGGACCTACGAGCAGTACTTC CASTTYSGRTYEQYF
TRBD2 - TRBJ2-7 TRBV30 TGTGCCTGGAGACCTAGCGGGACCCGGCAGTACTTC CAWRPSGTRQYF
TRBD1 - TRBJ2-5 TRBV5-4 TGTGCCAGCAGCTCTGAACAGGGGCGTGAGGAGACCCAGTACTTC CASSSEQGREETQYF
TRBD1 - TRBJ1-5 TRBV6-6 TGTGCCAGCAGTACACAGGGGCATCAGCCCCAGCATTTT CASSTQGHQPQHF
TRBD2 - TRBJ2-7 TRBV27 TGTGCCAGCAGTTTCCGGGGACTAGCGGGAGGGCCGTGGGAGCAGTACTTC CASSFRGLAGGPWEQYF
- - TRBJ2-2 TRBV3-1/TRBV3-2 TGTGCCAGCAGTCAGTACAGGGTTTCCGGGGAGCTGTTTTTT CASSQYRVSGELFF
TRBD1 - TRBJ2-5 TRBV9 TGTGCCAGCAGCGCACAGGGGGGCCCAACAGGAGAGACCCAGTACTTC CASSAQGGPTGETQYF
- - TRBJ1-1 TRBV12-2 TGTGCAAGTCGCATCTTACAGGGACTGAACACTGAAGCTTTCTTT CASRILQGLNTEAFF
TRBD1 - TRBJ2-7 TRBV6-2/TRBV6-3 TGTGCCAGCAGTTACTCGACCCTGACAGGGGCCTACGAGCAGTACTTC CASSYSTLTGAYEQYF
- - TRBJ1-3 TRBV7-9 TGTGCCAGCAGCTTAGAAGGGACTCTCTCTGGAAACACCATATATTTT CASSLEGTLSGNTIYF
TRBD1 - TRBJ2-7 TRBV6-5 TGTGCCAGCAGGGGTAGACAGGGGTACGAGCAGTACTTC CASRGRQGYEQYF
TRBD1 few TRBJ2-2 TRBV29-1 TGCAGCGACCAGGACAGGGGCACCGGGGAGCTGTTTTTT CSDQDRGTGELFF
TRBD1 - TRBJ2-1 TRBV18 TGTGCCAGCTCACCCGGACAGGGGAAGATCGGCTACAATGAGCAGTTCTTC CASSPGQGKIGYNEQFF
TRBD1 once TRBJ1-2 TRBV24-1 TGTGCCACCAGTGAGCCTCGGGACAGTTCTGGCTACACCTTC CATSEPRDSSGYTF
TRBD2 - TRBJ2-5 TRBV2 TGTGCCAGCAGTGGACCTAGCGGGGAGACCCAGTACTTC CASSGPSGETQYF